The sample holds a few counts of the clone carrying this TCR beta chain. Its antigen remains unknown. The CDR3 is 12 residues long. V shed 0 bases and J shed 3 bases, with 6 bases lying between them. Germline V gene sequence: CDR1 GTSNPN, CDR2 SVGIG (reference sequence). Unsorted whole blood yielded the blood RNA, and germline DNA was also extracted. The authors collected four milliliters of peripheral blood before surgery. These data come from a study of tumor-infiltrating lymphocytes in primary liver carcinoma. Study context: Roughly 3.65 to 8 million productive TCRbeta reads came from each sample, comparable across tissue types.

The input was 450 to 500 ng total RNA; TCR beta cDNA was made from it with a constant-region primer. TCR beta libraries came from three nested multiplex PCR rounds using slightly modified ARM-PCR. Running nine to ten cycles apiece, the first two PCR rounds relied on TRBV1-TRBV30 forward primers together with a C-beta reverse primer. TCRdb analysed the multiplex PCR reads with MiXCR anew, one entry per CDR3 protein. The sample lists 300,000 to 400,000 distinct CDR3 sequences, about two thirds occurring once. Regarding the study as a whole: Samples, which were bulk and unsorted, did not allow CD4+ and CD8+ repertoires to be compared.

The chain employs TRBV30 and TRBJ2-7; D is possibly TRBD1 (6 bases). The receptor was isolated from a man aged 35-49 years with primary liver carcinoma and hepatitis B virus infection. Sequenced input: peripheral blood. CDR3 protein: CAWSVGGYEQYF. In DNA, the CDR3 is TGTGCCTGGAGTGTAGGGGGCTACGAGCAGTACTTC.